The rows below give T cell receptor beta chains drawn from one sample of a study of blood T cell repertoires in COVID-19. The repertoire was sequenced with immunoSEQ multiplex PCR; TCRdb's copy has only in-frame clones and lacks some. The sample has 150,000 to 200,000 clones, 60% to 85% seen once. The specimen sequenced was peripheral blood. These receptors all come from a man in his sixties with acute or convalescent COVID-19. CDR3s include the opening cysteine and the closing phenylalanine or tryptophan. Each record gives: D gene, J gene, clone size, V gene, CDR3 DNA, CDR3 protein. The D gene is left open where the match is weak. A row's size may be missing; if present it is once, few, many or a size class.

TRBD2 TRBJ2-3 - TRBV7-8 TGTGCCAGCAGCTTAGGGGGACTAGTGTGGGATTTT CASSLGGLVWDF
- TRBJ1-1 - TRBV6-5 TGTGCCAGCAGTTACGGCCCGGGAGGTACTGAAGCTTTCTTT CASSYGPGGTEAFF
- TRBJ1-5 - TRBV6-6 TGTGCCAGCCGCCCCACAGATTTTGATCAGCCCCAGCATTTT CASRPTDFDQPQHF
TRBD2 TRBJ2-7 - TRBV20-1 TGCAGTGCTAGTGCTCTAGCGGGGGGAACGTCCTACGAGCAGTACTTC CSASALAGGTSYEQYF
- TRBJ1-1 - TRBV5-4 TGTGCCAGCAGCTTGGATCAGACAGTCACAAGTGAAGCTTTCTTT CASSLDQTVTSEAFF
TRBD1 TRBJ1-5 - TRBV15 TGTGCCACCAGCAGATCGACAGGGGTGAGCAATCAGCCCCAGCATTTT CATSRSTGVSNQPQHF
- TRBJ2-7 once TRBV28 TGTGCCAGCGTGTTATCCGGGACACGAGTCTACGAGCAGTACTTC CASVLSGTRVYEQYF
TRBD1 TRBJ2-1 - TRBV10-2 TGCGCCAGCAGTGACCCAGGGGGTACGAGCGTCAATGAGCAGTTCTTC CASSDPGGTSVNEQFF
TRBD1 TRBJ1-1 few TRBV7-6 TGTGCCAGCAGCTTAGGGACAGGGTCTTCTGAAGCTTTCTTT CASSLGTGSSEAFF
- TRBJ1-2 - TRBV5-1 TGCGCCAGCAGTCGGGGGGCAGACTATGGCTACACCTTC CASSRGADYGYTF
TRBD1 TRBJ2-7 - TRBV4-1 TGCGCCAGCAGCCAGTATCCGGGGGACAGGGGGGACGAGCAGTACTTC CASSQYPGDRGDEQYF
TRBD2 TRBJ2-5 - TRBV5-1 TGCGCCAGCAGCAAAGTCACTAGCGGTGGTAACGTGGAGACCCAGTACTTC CASSKVTSGGNVETQYF
- TRBJ2-3 - TRBV11-1 TGTGCCAGCAGCTTAGCACAGGCCGATACGCAGTATTTT CASSLAQADTQYF
- TRBJ2-3 once TRBV9 TGTGCCAGCAGCGCCTCAGGTACTAGCACAGATACGCAGTATTTT CASSASGTSTDTQYF
- TRBJ1-2 - TRBV5-1 TGCGCCAGCAGCTTGGAAATTACGGGGGATGGCTACACCTTC CASSLEITGDGYTF
TRBD1 TRBJ2-2 - TRBV7-8 TGTGCCAGCAGCCTACAGGGGTACGGGGAGCTGTTTTTT CASSLQGYGELFF
TRBD1 TRBJ2-3 - TRBV3-1/TRBV3-2 TGTGCCAGCAGCCAGGGGGACAGGGGGCCCTCAGATACGCAGTATTTT CASSQGDRGPSDTQYF
- TRBJ1-2 few TRBV3-1/TRBV3-2 TGTGCCAGCAACGTTCAGGGTAACTATGGCTACACCTTC CASNVQGNYGYTF
TRBD2 TRBJ2-1 - TRBV4-2 TGTGCCAGCAGCCAAGATCCTCTAGCGGGAACAGTCTACAATGAGCAGTTCTTC CASSQDPLAGTVYNEQFF
TRBD2 TRBJ2-1 - TRBV27 TGTGCCAGCAGCAAAGGACTAGCGGGGGCCCCTACCAATGAGCAGTTCTTC CASSKGLAGAPTNEQFF
- TRBJ2-2 - TRBV30 TGTGCCTGGTGCCAGACTCTGTACCCGAACACCGGGGAGCTGTTTTTT CAWCQTLYPNTGELFF
TRBD1 TRBJ2-1 - TRBV5-1 TGCGCCAGCAGCTTGGGACAGGGGGCGACCTACAATGAGCAGTTCTTC CASSLGQGATYNEQFF
TRBD1 TRBJ1-6 - TRBV30 TGTGCCTGGAGTTTGTGGCAGGGGGGTTCACCCCTCCACTTT CAWSLWQGGSPLHF
- TRBJ1-3 - TRBV19 TGTGCCAGTAGTACAGGGATCTTCTCTGGAAACACCATATATTTT CASSTGIFSGNTIYF
- TRBJ1-3 - TRBV5-1 TGCGCCAGCAGCGCCAGGGACTTTTCTGGAAACACCATATATTTT CASSARDFSGNTIYF
TRBD1 TRBJ1-1 - TRBV5-5 TGTGCCAGCAGCTTGTGGGACAGGAACACTGAAGCTTTCTTT CASSLWDRNTEAFF